This paragraph covers one TCR beta chain sequence. Its antigen is not known. Trimming pared 2 bases from V and 5 bases from J, leaving 13 bases between. The CDR3 sequence is 15 residues long. Germline V gene lookup returns CDR1 SGHAT and CDR2 FQNNGV. The data are from a study of blood T cells in healthy people across ages. With a J-beta primer mix and a sample-barcoded 5' primer, a second PCR ran about 7 to 11 cycles. TCRdb ran MiXCR on the 5' RACE reads and lists one entry per CDR3 protein. The data contain about 1.8 million distinct CDR3 sequences, less than 50% of them singletons. Study-wide results and caveats: Aged donors had fewer naive CD4+ cells and lower diversity than long-lived donors.

The receptor was isolated from a woman between 35 and 50 years old in good health. The sequenced sample was blood. This chain links TRBV11-2 with TRBJ2-1; D might be TRBD1 (6 bases). CDR3 region: CASSLSRGLNNEQFF. CDR3 coding DNA: TGTGCCAGCAGCTTAAGCAGGGGTCTAAACAATGAGCAGTTCTTC.